The present entry profiles one T cell receptor beta chain with its context. The antigen remains undetermined. The sample originates from a study of a mutant IDH1 vaccine in newly diagnosed glioma. The CDR3 consists of 13 residues. Trimming removed 5 bases from V and 9 bases from J, with 16 bases in between. Germline V gene sequence: CDR1 MNHNY, CDR2 SVGAGI (reference sequence). As for time point: week 23, last vaccination. Vaccinated patients received 300 ug of mutant IDH1 20-mer peptide per dose, with topical imiquimod. Libraries were prepared by immunoSEQ multiplex PCR; TCRdb keeps only in-frame clonotypes and omits some of them. Here the sample spans around 39,000 clones, less than 85% being singletons.

The clonotype comes from a woman younger than 35 with glioma. Some clones in this sample may be carry-over from other donors' samples. The V call is TRBV6-6, the J call TRBJ2-5; weak D call: TRBD2 (6 bases). The sequencing used PBMCs, collected from a glioma patient whose treatment included an IDH1 peptide vaccine. CDR3 DNA sequence: TGTGCCAGCAGTCCCCTCTCCTGGAGGGCCCAGTACTTC. It translates to CASSPLSWRAQYF.